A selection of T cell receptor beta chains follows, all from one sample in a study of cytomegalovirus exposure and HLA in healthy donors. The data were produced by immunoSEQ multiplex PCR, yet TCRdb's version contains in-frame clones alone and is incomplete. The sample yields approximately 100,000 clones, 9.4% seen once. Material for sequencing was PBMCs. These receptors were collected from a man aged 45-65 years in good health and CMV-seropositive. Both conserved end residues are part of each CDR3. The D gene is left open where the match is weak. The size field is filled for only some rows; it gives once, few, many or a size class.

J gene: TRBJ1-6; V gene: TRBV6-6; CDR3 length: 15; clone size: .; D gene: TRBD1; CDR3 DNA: TGTGCCAGCAGCAATACCGGGACAGGGGGCCCACCCCTCCACTTT; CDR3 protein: CASSNTGTGGPPLHF
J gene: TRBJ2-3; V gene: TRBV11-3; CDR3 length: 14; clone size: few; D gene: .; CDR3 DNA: TGTGCCAGCAGTACCCGAGGGGGTGGAGATACGCAGTATTTT; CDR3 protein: CASSTRGGGDTQYF
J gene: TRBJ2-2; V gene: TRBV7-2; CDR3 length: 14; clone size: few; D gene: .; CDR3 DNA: TGTGCCAGCAGCGCTCACATGAACACCGGGGAGCTGTTTTTT; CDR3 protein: CASSAHMNTGELFF
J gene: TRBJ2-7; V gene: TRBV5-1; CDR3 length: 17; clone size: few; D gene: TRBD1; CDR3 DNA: TGCGCCAGCAGCTTGCGCCCCGCGACAGGGCCCACCTACGAGCAGTACTTC; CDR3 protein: CASSLRPATGPTYEQYF
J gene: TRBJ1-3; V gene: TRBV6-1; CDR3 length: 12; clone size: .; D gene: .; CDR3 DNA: TGTGCCAGCATAACAGCAGGCGACACCATATATTTT; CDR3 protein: CASITAGDTIYF
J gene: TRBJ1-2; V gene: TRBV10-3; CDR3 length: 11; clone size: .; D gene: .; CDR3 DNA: TGTGCCATCACAACGGACTCTACCTACACCTTC; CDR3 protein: CAITTDSTYTF
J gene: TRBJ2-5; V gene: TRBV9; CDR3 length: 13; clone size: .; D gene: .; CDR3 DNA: TGTGCCAGCAGCGTGGGGGGTAAAGAGACCCAGTACTTC; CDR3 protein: CASSVGGKETQYF
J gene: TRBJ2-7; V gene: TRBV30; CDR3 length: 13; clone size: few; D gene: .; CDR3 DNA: TGTGCCTGGAGTCCCCACCAGGGAAACGAGCAGTACTTC; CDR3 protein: CAWSPHQGNEQYF
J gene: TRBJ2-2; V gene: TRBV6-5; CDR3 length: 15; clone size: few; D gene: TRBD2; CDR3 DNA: TGTGCCAGCAGTTACTCTAGCGGGAGCACCGGGGAGCTGTTTTTT; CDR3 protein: CASSYSSGSTGELFF
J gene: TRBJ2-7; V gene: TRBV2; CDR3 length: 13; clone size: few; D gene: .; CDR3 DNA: TGTGCCAGCAGTGAGGCAGGGTGGCACGAGCAGTACTTC; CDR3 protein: CASSEAGWHEQYF
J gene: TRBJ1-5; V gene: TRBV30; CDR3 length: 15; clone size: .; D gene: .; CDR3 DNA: TGTGCCTGGAGTGCACCTACAGGGCTAAATCAGCCCCAGCATTTT; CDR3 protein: CAWSAPTGLNQPQHF
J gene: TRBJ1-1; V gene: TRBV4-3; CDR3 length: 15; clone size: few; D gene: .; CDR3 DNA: TGCGCCAGCAGCCAGGAGGCAGCCTGGGGCACTGAAGCTTTCTTT; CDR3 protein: CASSQEAAWGTEAFF
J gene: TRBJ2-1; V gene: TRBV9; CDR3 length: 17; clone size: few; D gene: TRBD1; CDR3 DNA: TGTGCCAGCAGCGAGGCTGCAGGGGGCCCCTTATACAATGAGCAGTTCTTC; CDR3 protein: CASSEAAGGPLYNEQFF
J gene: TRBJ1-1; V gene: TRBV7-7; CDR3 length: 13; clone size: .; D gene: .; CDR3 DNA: TGTGCTAGCAGCTTACAGGTAAACACTGAAGCTTTCTTT; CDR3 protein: CASSLQVNTEAFF
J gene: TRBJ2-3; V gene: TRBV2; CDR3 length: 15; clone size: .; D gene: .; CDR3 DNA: TGTGCCAGCAGTGCACTTGGCGCAGCAGGAGATACGCAGTATTTT; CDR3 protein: CASSALGAAGDTQYF
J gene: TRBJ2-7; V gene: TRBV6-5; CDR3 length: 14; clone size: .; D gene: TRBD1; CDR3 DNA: TGTGCCAGCAGTCCCGCCGGGACAGGGCACGAGCAGTACTTC; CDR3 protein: CASSPAGTGHEQYF
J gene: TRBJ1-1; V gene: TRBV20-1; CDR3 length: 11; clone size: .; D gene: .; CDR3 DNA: TGCAGTGCTAACCCGGTAGATGAAGCTTTCTTT; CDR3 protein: CSANPVDEAFF
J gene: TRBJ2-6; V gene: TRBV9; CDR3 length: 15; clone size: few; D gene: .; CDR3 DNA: TGTGCCAGCAGCTACCTAGACTCTGGGGCCAACGTCCTGACTTTC; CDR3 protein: CASSYLDSGANVLTF
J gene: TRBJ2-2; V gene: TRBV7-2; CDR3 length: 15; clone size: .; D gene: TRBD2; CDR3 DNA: TGTGCCAGCAGCTTGACTAGCGGGAACACCGGGGAGCTGTTTTTT; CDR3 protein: CASSLTSGNTGELFF
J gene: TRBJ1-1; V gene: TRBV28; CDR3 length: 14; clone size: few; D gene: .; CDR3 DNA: TGTGCCAGCAGTTTATCGCAGGGGACGACTGAAGCTTTCTTT; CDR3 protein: CASSLSQGTTEAFF
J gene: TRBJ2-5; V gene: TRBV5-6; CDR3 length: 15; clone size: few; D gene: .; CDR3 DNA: TGTGCCAGCAGCTTGGCCGGGACATATGAAGAGACCCAGTACTTC; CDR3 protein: CASSLAGTYEETQYF
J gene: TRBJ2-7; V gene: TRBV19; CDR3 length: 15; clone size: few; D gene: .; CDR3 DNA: TGTGCCAGTAGTATGACTGGACAGCGCTCCTACGAGCAGTACTTC; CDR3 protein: CASSMTGQRSYEQYF
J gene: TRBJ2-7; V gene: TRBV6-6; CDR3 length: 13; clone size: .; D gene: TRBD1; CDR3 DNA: TGTGCCAGCAGTTTAAGACAGGGGTACGAGCAGTACTTC; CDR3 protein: CASSLRQGYEQYF
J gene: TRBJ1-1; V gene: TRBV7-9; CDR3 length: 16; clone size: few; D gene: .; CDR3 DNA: TGTGCCAGCAGCTTAGCGGGGGCAACATCGGCCATTGAAGCTTTCTTT; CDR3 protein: CASSLAGATSAIEAFF
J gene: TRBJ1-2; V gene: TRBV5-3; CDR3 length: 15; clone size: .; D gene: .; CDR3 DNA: TGTGCCAGAAGCTTGGCGGCAGGGTGGAACTATGGCTACACCTTC; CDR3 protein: CARSLAAGWNYGYTF
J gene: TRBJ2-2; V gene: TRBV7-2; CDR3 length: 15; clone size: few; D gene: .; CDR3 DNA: TGTGCCAGCAGCTTATCCGGCGGCGGCACCGGGGAGCTGTTTTTT; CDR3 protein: CASSLSGGGTGELFF
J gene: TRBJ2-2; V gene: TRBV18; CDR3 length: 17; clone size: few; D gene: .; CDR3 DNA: TGTGCCAGCTCACCAGGGCGCACAGGGCGAGTAGCCGGGGAGCTGTTTTTT; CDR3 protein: CASSPGRTGRVAGELFF
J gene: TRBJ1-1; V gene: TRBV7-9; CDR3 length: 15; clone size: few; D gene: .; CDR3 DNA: TGTGCCAGCAGCCTATACCGCGACAGGAACACTGAAGCTTTCTTT; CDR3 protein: CASSLYRDRNTEAFF
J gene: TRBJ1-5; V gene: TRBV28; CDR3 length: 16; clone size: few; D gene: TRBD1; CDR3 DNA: TGTGCCAGCAGCCCGGGCACCAGGGGGCGCAATCAGCCCCAGCATTTT; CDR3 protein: CASSPGTRGRNQPQHF
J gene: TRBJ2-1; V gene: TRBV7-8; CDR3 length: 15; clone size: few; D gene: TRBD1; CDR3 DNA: TGTGCCAGCAGCGACGGACAGGGTTCCTACAATGAGCAGTTCTTC; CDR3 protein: CASSDGQGSYNEQFF
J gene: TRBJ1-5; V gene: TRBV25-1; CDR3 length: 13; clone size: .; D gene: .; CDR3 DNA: TGTGCCAGCAGTGAACAGGGAGGTCAGCCCCAGCATTTT; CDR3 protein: CASSEQGGQPQHF
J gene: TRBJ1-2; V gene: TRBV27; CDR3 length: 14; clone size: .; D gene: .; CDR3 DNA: TGTGCCAGCAGTTTTGGAGGAGCTAACTATGGCTACACCTTC; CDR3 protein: CASSFGGANYGYTF
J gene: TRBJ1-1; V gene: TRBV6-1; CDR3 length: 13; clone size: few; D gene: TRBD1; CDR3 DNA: TGTGCCAGCAGTAACAGGGGGACCACTGAAGCTTTCTTT; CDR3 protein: CASSNRGTTEAFF
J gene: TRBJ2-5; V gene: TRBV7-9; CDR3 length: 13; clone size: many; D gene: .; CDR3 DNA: TGTGCCAGCAGCTTTCAGGGGAAAGAGACCCAGTACTTC; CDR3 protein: CASSFQGKETQYF
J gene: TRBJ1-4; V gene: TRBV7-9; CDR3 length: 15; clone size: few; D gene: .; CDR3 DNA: TGTGCCAGCAGCCCGTTGGGGCAACCCAATGAAAAACTGTTTTTT; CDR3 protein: CASSPLGQPNEKLFF
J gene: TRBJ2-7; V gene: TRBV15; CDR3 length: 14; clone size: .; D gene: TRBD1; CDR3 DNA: TGTGCCACCAGCAGGAGGGGGCAGTTTGACGAGCAGTACTTC; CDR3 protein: CATSRRGQFDEQYF
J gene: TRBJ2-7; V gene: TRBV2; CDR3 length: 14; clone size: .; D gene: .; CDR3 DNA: TGTGCCAGCCGAGAAGCAGGGAGAGACTACGAGCAGTACTTC; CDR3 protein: CASREAGRDYEQYF
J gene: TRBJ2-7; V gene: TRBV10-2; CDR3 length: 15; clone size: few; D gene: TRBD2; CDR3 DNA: TGCGCCAGCAGGTCAGCGGGAGATGAGAGCTACGAGCAGTACTTC; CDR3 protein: CASRSAGDESYEQYF
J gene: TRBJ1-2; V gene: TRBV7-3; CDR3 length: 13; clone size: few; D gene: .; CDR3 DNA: TGTGCCAGCAGCTACAGCGGAACTGGTGGCTACACCTTC; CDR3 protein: CASSYSGTGGYTF
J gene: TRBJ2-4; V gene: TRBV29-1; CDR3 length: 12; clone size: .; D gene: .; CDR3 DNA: TGCAGCGCTAGAATCGCCAAAAACATTCAGTACTTC; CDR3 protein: CSARIAKNIQYF
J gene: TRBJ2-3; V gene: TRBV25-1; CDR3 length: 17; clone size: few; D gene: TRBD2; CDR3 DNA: TGTGCCAGCAGTTCTGGGACTAGCGGGAGTAGAACAGATACGCAGTATTTT; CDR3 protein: CASSSGTSGSRTDTQYF
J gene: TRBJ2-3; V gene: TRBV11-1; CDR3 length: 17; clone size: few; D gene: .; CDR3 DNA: TGTGCCAGCAGCTTAGGTGGACTAAGAGGTTCAAAAGATACGCAGTATTTT; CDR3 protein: CASSLGGLRGSKDTQYF
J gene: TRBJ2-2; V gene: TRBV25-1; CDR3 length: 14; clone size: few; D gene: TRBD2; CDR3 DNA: TGTGCCAGCAGTGGGGGGAGGGCCACCGGGGAGCTGTTTTTT; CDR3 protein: CASSGGRATGELFF
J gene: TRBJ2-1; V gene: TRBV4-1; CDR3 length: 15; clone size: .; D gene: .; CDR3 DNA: TGCGCCAGCAGCCAAGTTTCACAGCAGTACAATGAGCAGTTCTTC; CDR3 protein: CASSQVSQQYNEQFF
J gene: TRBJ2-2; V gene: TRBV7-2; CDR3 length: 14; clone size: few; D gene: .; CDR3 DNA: TGTGCCAGCATCTCAAGCGGGCCTCCGGGGGAGCTGTTTTTT; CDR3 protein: CASISSGPPGELFF
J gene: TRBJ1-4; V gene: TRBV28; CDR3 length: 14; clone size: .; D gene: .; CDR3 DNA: TGTGCCAGCAGGCCGGGGGTTCTTAATGAAAAACTGTTTTTT; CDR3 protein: CASRPGVLNEKLFF
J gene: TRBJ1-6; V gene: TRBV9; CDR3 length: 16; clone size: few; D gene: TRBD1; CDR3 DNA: TGTGCCAGCAGCCCGGGACAGGGACCTTATAATTCACCCCTCCACTTT; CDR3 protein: CASSPGQGPYNSPLHF
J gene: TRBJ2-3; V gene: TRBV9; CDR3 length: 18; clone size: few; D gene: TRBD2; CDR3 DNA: TGTGCCAGCAGCGTAGATCCTAGCGGGAGTTTCGGGTCGGATACGCAGTATTTT; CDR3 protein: CASSVDPSGSFGSDTQYF
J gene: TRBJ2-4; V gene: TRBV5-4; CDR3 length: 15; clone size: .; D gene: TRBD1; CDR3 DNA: TGTGCCAGCAGCTGGGGACAGCTTGGCAAAAACATTCAGTACTTC; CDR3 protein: CASSWGQLGKNIQYF
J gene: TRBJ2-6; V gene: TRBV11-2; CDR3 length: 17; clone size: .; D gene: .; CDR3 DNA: TGTGCCAGCAGCACTCAGCGGACTACCTCTGGGGCCAACGTCCTGACTTTC; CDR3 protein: CASSTQRTTSGANVLTF
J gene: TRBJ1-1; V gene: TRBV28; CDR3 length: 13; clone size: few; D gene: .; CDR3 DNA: TGTGCCAGCAGTACCAACCCCACCAGAGAAGCTTTCTTT; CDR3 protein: CASSTNPTREAFF
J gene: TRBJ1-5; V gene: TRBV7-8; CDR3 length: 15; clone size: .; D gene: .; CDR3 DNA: TGTGCCAGCAGCGATCGCGACAGGAGAGATCAGCCCCAGCATTTT; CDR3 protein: CASSDRDRRDQPQHF
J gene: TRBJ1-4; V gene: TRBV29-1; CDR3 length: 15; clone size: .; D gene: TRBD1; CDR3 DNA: TGCAGCGTCTCGGAGGGGACAGGGGGCCGGGAAAAACTGTTTTTT; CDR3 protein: CSVSEGTGGREKLFF